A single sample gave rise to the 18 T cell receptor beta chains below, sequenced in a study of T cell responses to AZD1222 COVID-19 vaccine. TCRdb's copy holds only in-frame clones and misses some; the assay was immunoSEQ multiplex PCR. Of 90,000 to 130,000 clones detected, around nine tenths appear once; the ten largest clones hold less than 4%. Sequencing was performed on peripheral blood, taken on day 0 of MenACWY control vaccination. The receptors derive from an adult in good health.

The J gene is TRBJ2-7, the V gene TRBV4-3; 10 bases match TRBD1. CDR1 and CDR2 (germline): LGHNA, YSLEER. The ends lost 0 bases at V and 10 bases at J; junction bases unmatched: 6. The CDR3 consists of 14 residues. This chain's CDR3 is CASSQDTGQGVQYF. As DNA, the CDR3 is TGCGCCAGCAGCCAAGATACTGGACAGGGGGTACAGTACTTC.

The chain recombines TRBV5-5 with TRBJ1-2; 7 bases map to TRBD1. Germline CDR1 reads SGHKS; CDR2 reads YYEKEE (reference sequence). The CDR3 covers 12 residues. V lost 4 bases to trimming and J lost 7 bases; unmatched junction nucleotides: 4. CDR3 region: CASSGDSRGYTF. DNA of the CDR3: TGTGCCAGCAGCGGGGACAGTCGTGGCTACACCTTC. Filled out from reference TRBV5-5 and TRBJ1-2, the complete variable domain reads DAGVTQSPTHLIKTRGQQVTLRCSPISGHKSVSWYQQVLGQGPQFIFQYYEKEERGRGNFPDRFSARQFPNYSSELNVNALLLGDSALYLCASSGDSRGYTFGSGTRLTVV.

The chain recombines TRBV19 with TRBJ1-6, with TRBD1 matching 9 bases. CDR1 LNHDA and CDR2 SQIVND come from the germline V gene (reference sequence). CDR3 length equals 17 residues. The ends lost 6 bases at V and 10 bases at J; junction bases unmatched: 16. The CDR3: CASSEGTGNSQWSPLHF. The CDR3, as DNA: TGTGCCAGTAGCGAGGGGACAGGGAATTCTCAATGGTCACCCCTCCACTTT.

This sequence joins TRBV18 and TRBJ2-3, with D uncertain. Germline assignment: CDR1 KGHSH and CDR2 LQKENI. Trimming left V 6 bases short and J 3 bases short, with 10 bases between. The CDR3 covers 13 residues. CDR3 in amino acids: CASSAGGTDTQYF. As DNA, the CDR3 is TGTGCCAGCTCCGCCGGCGGTACAGATACGCAGTATTTT.

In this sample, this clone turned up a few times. The CDR3 nucleotides read TGTGCCAGTAGTATAGGAGACGTGTACCGATCTTCGGTGGGAGCTTTCTTT. Translating gives CASSIGDVYRSSVGAFF. The gene calls are TRBV19 and TRBJ1-1; unclear D gene. Per germline, CDR1 LNHDA and CDR2 SQIVND (reference sequence). There are 17 residues in the CDR3. V lost 1 base, J lost 10 bases, and 25 bases lay in between.

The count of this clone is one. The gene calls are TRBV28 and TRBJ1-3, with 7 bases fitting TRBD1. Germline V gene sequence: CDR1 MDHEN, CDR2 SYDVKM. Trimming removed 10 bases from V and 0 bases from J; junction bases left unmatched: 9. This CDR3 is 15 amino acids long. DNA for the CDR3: TGTGCCACCTTGGGACAGCCAGACTCTGGAAACACCATATATTTT. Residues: CATLGQPDSGNTIYF.

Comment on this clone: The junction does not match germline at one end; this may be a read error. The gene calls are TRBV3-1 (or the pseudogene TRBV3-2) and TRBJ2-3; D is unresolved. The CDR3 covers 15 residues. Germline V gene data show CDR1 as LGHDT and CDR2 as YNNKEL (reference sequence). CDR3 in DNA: TGTGCCAGCAGTCAAGAGAGGAAATACACAGATACGCAGTATTTT. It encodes CASSQERKYTDTQYF.

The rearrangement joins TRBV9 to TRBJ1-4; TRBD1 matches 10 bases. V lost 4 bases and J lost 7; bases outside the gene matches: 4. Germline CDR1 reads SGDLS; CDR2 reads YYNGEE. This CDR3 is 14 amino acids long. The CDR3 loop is CASSPGQGSEKLFF. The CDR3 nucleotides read TGTGCCAGCAGCCCGGGACAGGGGTCTGAAAAACTGTTTTTT.

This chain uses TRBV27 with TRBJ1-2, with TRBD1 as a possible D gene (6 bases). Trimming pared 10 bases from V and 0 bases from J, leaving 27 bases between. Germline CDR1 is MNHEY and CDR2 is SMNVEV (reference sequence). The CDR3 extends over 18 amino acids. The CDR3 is CATKFRPGRDTPNYGYTF. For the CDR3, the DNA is TGTGCCACCAAGTTCAGGCCCGGGCGGGACACTCCTAACTATGGCTACACCTTC.

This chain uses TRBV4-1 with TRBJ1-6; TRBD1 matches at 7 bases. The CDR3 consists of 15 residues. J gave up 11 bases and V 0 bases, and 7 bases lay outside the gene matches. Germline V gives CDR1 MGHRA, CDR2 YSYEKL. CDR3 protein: CASSQDRGRGTPLHF. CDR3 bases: TGCGCCAGCAGCCAAGATAGGGGGCGCGGGACACCCCTCCACTTT.

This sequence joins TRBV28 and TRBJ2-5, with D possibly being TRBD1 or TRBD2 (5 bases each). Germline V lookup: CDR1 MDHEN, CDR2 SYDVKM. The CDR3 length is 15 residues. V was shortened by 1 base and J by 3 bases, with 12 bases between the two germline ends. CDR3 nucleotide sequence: TGTGCCAGCAGTTTATCGGGGCCGAATGAAGAGACCCAGTACTTC. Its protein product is CASSLSGPNEETQYF.

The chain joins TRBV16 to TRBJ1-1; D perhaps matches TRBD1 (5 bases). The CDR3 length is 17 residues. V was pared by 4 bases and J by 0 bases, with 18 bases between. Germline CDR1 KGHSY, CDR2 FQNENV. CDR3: CASSRDLLFQMNTEAFF. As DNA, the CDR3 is TGTGCCAGCAGCCGGGACCTATTATTCCAGATGAACACTGAAGCTTTCTTT.

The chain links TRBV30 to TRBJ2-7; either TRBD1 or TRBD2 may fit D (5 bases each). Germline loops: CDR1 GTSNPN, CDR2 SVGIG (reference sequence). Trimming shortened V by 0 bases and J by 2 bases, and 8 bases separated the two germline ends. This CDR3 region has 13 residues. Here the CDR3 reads CAWSVWGTYEQYF. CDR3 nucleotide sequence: TGTGCCTGGAGTGTATGGGGGACCTACGAGCAGTACTTC.

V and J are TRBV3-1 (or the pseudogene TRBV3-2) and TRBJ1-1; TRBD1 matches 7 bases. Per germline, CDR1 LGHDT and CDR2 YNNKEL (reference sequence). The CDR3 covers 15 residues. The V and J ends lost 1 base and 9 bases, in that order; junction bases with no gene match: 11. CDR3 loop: CASSQVSFGTAKAFF. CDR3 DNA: TGTGCCAGCAGCCAAGTTAGTTTTGGGACAGCAAAAGCTTTCTTT.

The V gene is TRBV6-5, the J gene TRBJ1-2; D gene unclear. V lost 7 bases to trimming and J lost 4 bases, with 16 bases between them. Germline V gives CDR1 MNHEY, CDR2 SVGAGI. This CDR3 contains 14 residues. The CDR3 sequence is CASKATRTGYGYTF. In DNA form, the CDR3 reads TGTGCCAGCAAAGCTACAAGGACCGGCTATGGCTACACCTTC.

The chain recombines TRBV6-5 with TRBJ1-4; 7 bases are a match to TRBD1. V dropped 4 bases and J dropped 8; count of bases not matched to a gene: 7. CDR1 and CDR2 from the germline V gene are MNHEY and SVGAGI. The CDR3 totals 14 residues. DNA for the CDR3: TGTGCCAGCAGTTCCTTCGGGACAGCAGAAAAACTGTTTTTT. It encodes CASSSFGTAEKLFF.

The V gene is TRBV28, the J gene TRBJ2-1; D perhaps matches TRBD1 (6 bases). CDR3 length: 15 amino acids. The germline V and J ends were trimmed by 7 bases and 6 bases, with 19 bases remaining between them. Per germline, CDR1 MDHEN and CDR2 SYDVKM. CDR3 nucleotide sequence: TGTGCCAGCACCTGGGGGCCTGGGCGGGTCAATGAGCAGTTCTTC. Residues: CASTWGPGRVNEQFF.

The CDR3 DNA is TGTGCCAGCAGCTCTCAGGGGGCGCCGATCAATCAGCCCCAGCATTTT. Encoded protein: CASSSQGAPINQPQHF. This chain uses TRBV7-2 with TRBJ1-5, with 8 positions matching TRBD1. The CDR3 runs 16 residues. V shed 4 bases, J shed 3 bases, and the junction held 8 bases outside the gene matches. Germline CDR1 is SGHTA and CDR2 is FQGNSA.